The 14 T cell receptor beta chains given below trace back to one sample, sequenced in a study of regulatory T cells in long-lasting Graves disease. Arm-PCR of CDR3 regions and iRepertoire HTBI primers were the basis on which TCR beta libraries were built. TCRdb reanalysed the multiplex PCR reads using MiXCR and keeps one entry per CDR3 protein. This sample carries under 800,000 distinct CDR3 sequences, roughly 16% of them seen once, and the ten largest clones take approximately 18%. As for time point: newly diagnosed GD, antithyroid drugs for less than 3 months. RNA from PBMCs was the source of the TCR library. These data are also associated with another study on T cells in Graves' hyperthyroidism and ophthalmopathy.

This specimen consisted of peripheral blood mononuclear cells (PBMCs), obtained at new diagnosis, from a patient treated with antithyroid drugs. The receptors were gathered from a woman in her 30s with Graves disease.

V is TRBV9 and J is TRBJ2-5; D not resolved. Trimming took off 0 bases at V and 5 bases at J, with 14 bases between the two ends. CDR3 size: 15 residues. The germline gives CDR1 SGDLS, CDR2 YYNGEE. DNA of the CDR3: TGTGCCAGCAGCGTAGGAAGCATAAGATCGGAGACCCAGTACTTC. Its translation: CASSVGSIRSETQYF.

With regard to this clonotype: One base away lies a much larger clone, so this may be a sequencing read error. J is TRBJ2-1 and V is TRBV20-1; D ambiguous. The CDR3 is 15 residues long. Germline values: CDR1 DFQATT, CDR2 SNEGSKA (reference sequence). V gave up 5 bases and J gave up 0 bases, with 14 bases separating them. CDR3 sequence reads: CSAAYLSSSYNEQFF. The CDR3 DNA reads TGCAGTGCTGCCTACCTCTCAAGCTCCTACAATGAGCAGTTCTTC.

The CDR3 DNA reads as TGTGCCAGTAGTATTCTCGGGAGTGGAGAGGACGAGCAGTACTTC. It translates to CASSILGSGEDEQYF. This sequence joins TRBV19 and TRBJ2-7, with D possibly matching TRBD2 (6 bases). Looked up from germline, CDR1 is LNHDA and CDR2 is SQIVND (reference sequence). Trimming pared 3 bases from V and 5 bases from J, leaving 17 bases between. The CDR3 sequence is 15 residues long. Complete variable domain (other parts from reference TRBV19 and TRBJ2-7): DGGITQSPKYLFRKEGQNVTLSCEQNLNHDAMYWYRQDPGQGLRLIYYSQIVNDFQKGDIAEGYSVSREKKESFPLTVTSAQKNPTAFYLCASSILGSGEDEQYFGPGTRLTVT.

In its sample, this clonotype was seen a few times. The chain uses TRBV28 and TRBJ2-1, with TRBD2 matching 9 bases. The CDR3 sequence is 15 residues long. The trim removed 3 bases at V and 4 bases at J, leaving 4 bases unmatched. CDR1 and CDR2 (germline): MDHEN, SYDVKM. The DNA of the CDR3 is TGTGCCAGCAGTTTGAACCTAGCGGGATACAATGAGCAGTTCTTC. It codes for CASSLNLAGYNEQFF.

This clonotype has more than one count but fewer than ten. The chain has TRBV28 and TRBJ2-1, with D hard to call. The germline CDR1 and CDR2 sequences are MDHEN and SYDVKM. V dropped 1 base and J dropped 1 base, with 8 bases sitting between them. The length of the CDR3 is 15 residues. This CDR3 reads CASSLLEGSYNEQFF. CDR3 nucleotides: TGTGCCAGCAGTTTATTGGAAGGGTCCTACAATGAGCAGTTCTTC.

The chain combines TRBV7-9 with TRBJ1-2; D not certain. Germline CDR1 and CDR2: SEHNR and FQNEAQ (reference sequence). The CDR3 loop spans 12 amino acids. V lost 5 bases and J 8 bases, leaving 12 bases between the germline ends. CDR3 region: CASSLDRFGYTF. The DNA for the CDR3 is TGTGCCAGCAGCCTAGACCGGTTCGGCTACACCTTC.

This clonotype has a count of ten or more. This chain connects TRBV7-2 to TRBJ2-7, with D unresolved. Trimming pared 4 bases from V and 4 bases from J, leaving 11 bases between. CDR3 size: 13 residues. CDR1 SGHTA and CDR2 FQGNSA come from the germline V gene. The CDR3 DNA sequence: TGTGCCAGCAGCTCAAAGGGTGGATACGAGCAGTACTTC. Amino acids: CASSSKGGYEQYF.

The V and J genes are TRBV4-1 and TRBJ2-7; D is unclear. CDR3 length: 15 residues. Trimming took 2 bases from V and 0 from J, leaving 11 bases between them. The germline CDR1 and CDR2 sequences are MGHRA and YSYEKL. CDR3 sequence reads: CASSQSRVLSYEQYF. The CDR3 DNA is TGCGCCAGCAGCCAATCCCGGGTCCTCTCCTACGAGCAGTACTTC.

This clonotype was seen ten or more times. This chain links TRBV19 with TRBJ2-5; TRBD1 agrees at 8 bases. Germline CDR1 reads LNHDA; CDR2 reads SQIVND (reference sequence). The V and J ends lost 10 bases and 7 bases, in that order; junction bases with no gene match: 8. CDR3 length: 12 amino acids. CDR3 in amino acids: CATGTGMGTQYF. In nucleotides, the CDR3 is TGTGCCACCGGGACAGGAATGGGGACCCAGTACTTC.

The sample holds one count of this clonotype. A read error may account for a junction end that differs from germline. The V call is TRBV28, the J call TRBJ1-4; D may be TRBD1 (6 bases). The length of the CDR3 is 17 residues. The V gene's germline CDR1 is MDHEN and CDR2 SYDVKM. The CDR3 loop is CTSSLLMYRETNEKLFF. DNA of the CDR3: TGTACCAGCAGTTTACTTATGTACAGGGAAACTAATGAAAAACTGTTTTTT.

This clonotype was observed at least ten times. The chain combines TRBV12-3 or TRBV12-4 with TRBJ1-2; 12 positions match TRBD1. The CDR3 has 15 amino acids. After removal of 3 bases from V and 8 bases from J, the junction contained 7 bases not matched to a gene. The CDR3: CASSFLGQGAQGYTF. In DNA, the CDR3 is TGTGCCAGCAGTTTCCTGGGACAGGGGGCGCAGGGCTACACCTTC.

This clonotype was seen more than once but under ten times. The germline gene is not matched at one end of the junction; a read error may be the cause. The genes are TRBV28 and TRBJ2-5; 8 bases match TRBD2. The germline CDR1 and CDR2 sequences are MDHEN and SYDVKM. This CDR3 contains 15 residues. This chain's CDR3 is CAGRILAEIQETQYF. For the CDR3, the DNA is TGTGCCGGCAGGATACTAGCGGAGATCCAAGAGACCCAGTACTTC.

Notes on this clonotype: A read error may explain this, as a much larger clone is one base away. This sequence joins TRBV12-3 or TRBV12-4 and TRBJ1-1; 8 nucleotides agree with TRBD1. The CDR3 extends over 12 amino acids. The CDR3 loop is CASSLVGTGEDF. CDR3 DNA sequence: TGTGCCAGCAGCTTAGTAGGGACAGGTGAAGATTTT.

The chain links TRBV14 to TRBJ2-5; no clear D. The CDR3 loop spans 12 amino acids. Trimming shortened V by 2 bases and J by 13 bases, and 14 bases separated the two germline ends. Germline CDR1 SGHDN, CDR2 FVKESK. Here the CDR3 reads CASSQHPSTRYF. For the CDR3, the DNA is TGTGCCAGCAGCCAACACCCGAGCACGAGGTACTTC. The variable domain in full, with the rest retrieved from reference TRBV14 and TRBJ2-5, is EAGVTQFPSHSVIEKGQTVTLRCDPISGHDNLYWYRRVMGKEIKFLLHFVKESKQDESGMPNNRFLAERTGGTYSTLKVQPAELEDSGVYFCASSQHPSTRYFGPGTRLLVL.